This record looks at one T cell receptor (beta chain) sequence and its context. Its antigen is as yet unknown. Use of 60 Vbeta and 13 Jbeta primers characterized the PCR. Sequenced by immunoSEQ multiplex PCR; TCRdb stores in-frame clones only, minus some. The sample includes about 110,000 clones, around three quarters of them seen just once. The V and J ends lost 1 base and 2 bases respectively, with 6 bases between them. The CDR3 has 15 amino acids. From germline, CDR1 is MNHNS and CDR2 SASEGT. This sample is part of a study of cytomegalovirus exposure and HLA in healthy donors. Study findings and constraints: A few chains linked to CMV were shown in vitro to be specific for CMV antigens. It was shown in a later analysis that HLA-associated TCR beta chains were more clonally expanded than other, equally common chains.

Sequencing was done on a sample of PBMCs. This TCR was sampled from a female donor in good health and CMV-seropositive. The rearrangement links TRBV6-1 to TRBJ1-6, with D hard to call. The CDR3 protein is CASSEGSTYNSPLHF. The CDR3 coding sequence is TGTGCCAGCAGTGAAGGGAGCACCTATAATTCACCCCTCCACTTT.